The T cell receptor (beta chain) described here comes from a study of long-term antiretroviral therapy in people with HIV. Trimming took off 0 bases at V and 4 bases at J, with 13 bases between the two ends. Per the germline V gene, CDR1 is SGHRS and CDR2 is YFSETQ. The CDR3 covers 15 residues. At the survey level, the v3.0 immunoSEQ assay was run. The protocol was immunoSEQ multiplex PCR, while the TCRdb copy is restricted to in-frame clones and leaves out a portion. The data hold about 24,000 clones, with roughly four fifths observed a single time. The V call is TRBV5-1, the J call TRBJ1-1; tentatively, D is TRBD1 (6 bases). The specimen was unsorted PBMCs, collected 0.4 years after starting antiretroviral therapy. The clonotype originates from a man aged 50-60 years with HIV. The CDR3 bases are TGCGCCAGCAGCTTGGAGGGCAGGGGCGCCACTGAAGCTTTCTTT. Residues: CASSLEGRGATEAFF.